This TCR beta chain was documented in a study of early T cells in non-severe SARS-CoV-2 infection. This clonotype was seen many times. TCRdb recomputed calls from the 5' RACE reads with MiXCR, one row per CDR3 protein. This table holds more than 85,000 distinct CDR3 sequences, approximately 17% found once. The CDR3 is 16 amino acids. Trimming left V 3 bases short and J 1 base short, with 13 bases between. The germline CDR1 and CDR2 sequences are SGHTA and FQGNSA. The chain combines TRBV7-2 with TRBJ2-1; tentatively, D is TRBD1 or TRBD2 (6 bases each). The sequence came from an adult who was a healthcare worker with PCR-confirmed SARS-CoV-2 infection or an uninfected control (not recorded which). The sample in question was whole blood, obtained at baseline. The CDR3 sequence is CASSLTGAGSYNEQFF. CDR3 DNA: TGTGCCAGCAGCTTGACGGGGGCGGGGTCCTACAATGAGCAGTTCTTC.